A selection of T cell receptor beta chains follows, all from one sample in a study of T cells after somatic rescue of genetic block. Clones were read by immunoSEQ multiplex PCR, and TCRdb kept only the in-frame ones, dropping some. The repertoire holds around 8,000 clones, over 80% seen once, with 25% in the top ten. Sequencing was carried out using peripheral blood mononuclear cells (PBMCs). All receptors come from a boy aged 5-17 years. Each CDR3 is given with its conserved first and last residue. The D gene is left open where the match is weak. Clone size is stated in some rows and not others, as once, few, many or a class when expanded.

TGTGCCAGCAGCCCTGCAGGGGAAGGGGTCACCGGGGAGCTGTTTTTT | CASSPAGEGVTGELFF | NA | TRBV11-3 | NA | TRBJ2-2
TGTGCCAGCAGCGCCCCTAGCGGGGGGGTTGCCAAGGATACGCAGTATTTT | CASSAPSGGVAKDTQYF | NA | TRBV9 | TRBD2 | TRBJ2-3
TGTGCCAGCAGCCAAGTGTCTATCGGCCAGGAGCAGTTCTTC | CASSQVSIGQEQFF | NA | TRBV14 | NA | TRBJ2-1
TGTGCCAGCAGCCCCGACAGGGGCCCCTATCAGCCCCAGCATTTT | CASSPDRGPYQPQHF | few | TRBV7-8 | TRBD1 | TRBJ1-5
TGTGCCAGCAGCTTACAGGGGCTGGGCGGAGAGACCCAGTACTTC | CASSLQGLGGETQYF | NA | TRBV7-8 | NA | TRBJ2-5
TGTGCCAGCAGTCCCCTAGCGGGGCTTCAAGAGACCCAGTACTTC | CASSPLAGLQETQYF | large | TRBV6-6 | TRBD2 | TRBJ2-5
TGTGCCAGCAGCTCGGGACTAGTGATAGAGACCCAGTACTTC | CASSSGLVIETQYF | once | TRBV13 | TRBD2 | TRBJ2-5
TGTGCCAGCAGCCGCCCCCCAGGGACGGGGTTCTTC | CASSRPPGTGFF | NA | TRBV7-9 | NA | TRBJ2-1
TGTGCCAGCATCCAAGCGGGAGCCCCCTACGAGCAGTACTTC | CASIQAGAPYEQYF | NA | TRBV27 | TRBD2 | TRBJ2-7
TGCAGCGTTGATCGAAGCTCCTACAATGAGCAGTTCTTC | CSVDRSSYNEQFF | NA | TRBV29-1 | NA | TRBJ2-1
TGTGCCAGTAGTGAGTGGGTGAACACTGAAGCTTTCTTT | CASSEWVNTEAFF | NA | TRBV19 | NA | TRBJ1-1
TGTGCCAGCAGCCGGAACCGGGACAGGGGGATATCAGGCTACACCTTC | CASSRNRDRGISGYTF | NA | TRBV7-2 | TRBD1 | TRBJ1-2
TGCGCCAGCAGCCCTGGACTAGCGGGGGCTACAAAGCGGGATACGCAGTATTTT | CASSPGLAGATKRDTQYF | NA | TRBV5-1 | TRBD2 | TRBJ2-3
TGTGCCAGCAGCCAAGGGGTCCCGAGCAATCAGCCCCAGCATTTT | CASSQGVPSNQPQHF | NA | TRBV4-2 | NA | TRBJ1-5
TGTGCCAGCAATCCGGAGGCTAGCGGGAGCCGGGAGCTGTTTTTT | CASNPEASGSRELFF | NA | TRBV6-5 | TRBD2 | TRBJ2-2
TGTGCCAGCAGCGGCTCTTATACTGCTACCCCCGGGTACTTC | CASSGSYTATPGYF | once | TRBV25-1 | NA | TRBJ2-5
TGTGCCAGCAGCTCCCTGGCGGCGGCGGATCCATACGAGCAGTACTTC | CASSSLAAADPYEQYF | NA | TRBV7-3 | NA | TRBJ2-7
TGTGCCAGCAAGGGGACAGGGACCTACGAGCAGTACTTC | CASKGTGTYEQYF | NA | TRBV2 | TRBD1 | TRBJ2-7
TGTGCCAGCACCCACCATGGCTCGGAGACCCAGTACTTC | CASTHHGSETQYF | NA | TRBV5-4 | NA | TRBJ2-5
TGCGCCAGCAGCCCAAGGCGGGACCAAGAGACCCAGTACTTC | CASSPRRDQETQYF | NA | TRBV4-3 | NA | TRBJ2-5
TGTGCCAGCACGGGTGGAAACACCATATATTTT | CASTGGNTIYF | NA | TRBV6-1 | NA | TRBJ1-3
TGCGCCAGCAGCTGGACTAGCACCGGGGAGCTGTTTTTT | CASSWTSTGELFF | NA | TRBV4-3 | TRBD2 | TRBJ2-2
TGTGCCAGCAGCTTGGGGCTAGCGGGGGCCCAAGAGACCCAGTACTTC | CASSLGLAGAQETQYF | once | TRBV5-8 | TRBD2 | TRBJ2-5
TGTGCCAGCAGCTTGACTAGCGGGAGTCTCTATGAGCAGTTCTTC | CASSLTSGSLYEQFF | once | TRBV7-9 | TRBD2 | TRBJ2-1
TGTGCCAGCAGCTTAGTAGCGGGGGGGCCTGAGACCCAGTACTTC | CASSLVAGGPETQYF | once | TRBV13 | TRBD2 | TRBJ2-5
TGTGCCAGCAGTGAAACTAGCGGGAGAGAGACCCAGTACTTC | CASSETSGRETQYF | NA | TRBV2 | TRBD2 | TRBJ2-5
TGTGCCAGCAGTGCTGGGCGGGAGCAGTACTTC | CASSAGREQYF | NA | TRBV2 | NA | TRBJ2-7
TGTGCCAGCAGTGATCCAGGGGATCAGCCCCAGCATTTT | CASSDPGDQPQHF | once | TRBV2 | NA | TRBJ1-5
TGTGCCAGCAGCGGGTTTGGTGGGGGCAGGCCCTATGGCTACACCTTC | CASSGFGGGRPYGYTF | NA | TRBV9 | NA | TRBJ1-2
TGTGCCAGCAGTAGATGGGGGGTGGCTAATGAAAAACTGTTTTTT | CASSRWGVANEKLFF | once | TRBV27 | NA | TRBJ1-4
TGTGCCAGCAGCTTAGTGGTAGCGGGTAGCTACGAGCAGTACTTC | CASSLVVAGSYEQYF | NA | TRBV11-2 | TRBD2 | TRBJ2-7
TGTGCCAGCAGCGTAAGGGCGGGGGGCTCGAACTATGGCTACACCTTC | CASSVRAGGSNYGYTF | NA | TRBV9 | NA | TRBJ1-2
TGTGCCAGCGGAGTGGAGAGGATGAACACTGAAGCTTTCTTT | CASGVERMNTEAFF | NA | TRBV6-6 | NA | TRBJ1-1
TGTGCCACCAGCAGAGAGAATCAGCCCCAGCATTTT | CATSRENQPQHF | few | TRBV15 | NA | TRBJ1-5
TGTGCCAGCAGCTTAGTATACGCGGGACTAGCCTCGGACGAGCAGTACTTC | CASSLVYAGLASDEQYF | few | TRBV7-6 | TRBD2 | TRBJ2-7
TGTGCCACCAGCAGCGCTCCCAGGGAAAGGCAGCCCCAGCATTTT | CATSSAPRERQPQHF | NA | TRBV15 | NA | TRBJ1-5
TGTGCCAGCAGTGCTGACAGGGAGGGATGGCCCCAAGAGACCCAGTACTTC | CASSADREGWPQETQYF | NA | TRBV2 | NA | TRBJ2-5
TGTGCCAGCAGCCGGGACAGAGTATCAGCTAGCACAGATACGCAGTATTTT | CASSRDRVSASTDTQYF | once | TRBV4-2 | TRBD1 | TRBJ2-3
TGTGCCAGCAGCCACCGGGGGCCGACCGATACGCAGTATTTT | CASSHRGPTDTQYF | once | TRBV7-3 | NA | TRBJ2-3
TGCGCCAGCAGCCAAGAAAACAGGCAGGGCGAAAAACTGTTTTTT | CASSQENRQGEKLFF | NA | TRBV4-3 | NA | TRBJ1-4
TGCGCCAGCAGCTTGGGGCAGGGGATGTTATCCTACGAGCAGTACTTC | CASSLGQGMLSYEQYF | NA | TRBV5-1 | NA | TRBJ2-7
TGTGCCAGCACAGGGGACCCCTGGACCGGGGAGCTGTTTTTT | CASTGDPWTGELFF | NA | TRBV2 | NA | TRBJ2-2